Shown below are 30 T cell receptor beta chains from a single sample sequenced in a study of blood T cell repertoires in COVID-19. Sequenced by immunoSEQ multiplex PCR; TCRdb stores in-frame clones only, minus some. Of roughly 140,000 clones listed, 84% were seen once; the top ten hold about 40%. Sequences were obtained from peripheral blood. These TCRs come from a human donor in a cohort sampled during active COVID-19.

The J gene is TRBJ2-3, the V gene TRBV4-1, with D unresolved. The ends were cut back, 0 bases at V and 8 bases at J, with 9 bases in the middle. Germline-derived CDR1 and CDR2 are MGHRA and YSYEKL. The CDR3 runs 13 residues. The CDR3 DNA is TGCGCCAGCAGCCAAGATCGGTCTGGTACGCAGTATTTT. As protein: CASSQDRSGTQYF.

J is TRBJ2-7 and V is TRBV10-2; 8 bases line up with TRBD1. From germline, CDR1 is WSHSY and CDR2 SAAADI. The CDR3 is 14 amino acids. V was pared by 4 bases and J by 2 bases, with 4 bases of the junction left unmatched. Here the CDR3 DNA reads TGCGCCAGCAGTGGGACAGGGAGAACCTACGAGCAGTACTTC. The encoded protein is CASSGTGRTYEQYF.

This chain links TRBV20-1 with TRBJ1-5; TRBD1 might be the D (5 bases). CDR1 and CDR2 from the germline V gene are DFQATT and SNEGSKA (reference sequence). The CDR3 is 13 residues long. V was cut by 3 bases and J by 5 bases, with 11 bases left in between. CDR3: CSASRQGHQPQHF. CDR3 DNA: TGCAGTGCTAGTCGGCAGGGTCATCAGCCCCAGCATTTT.

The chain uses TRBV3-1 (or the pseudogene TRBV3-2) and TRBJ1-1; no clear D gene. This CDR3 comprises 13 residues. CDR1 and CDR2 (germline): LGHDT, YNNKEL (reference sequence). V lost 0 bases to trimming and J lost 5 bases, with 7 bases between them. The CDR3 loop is CASSQESGTEAFF. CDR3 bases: TGTGCCAGCAGCCAAGAGTCGGGGACTGAAGCTTTCTTT.

CDR3 DNA: TGCAGCGTCGACATCGCCGGGGAGCTGTTTTTT. This encodes CSVDIAGELFF. The rearrangement uses TRBV29-1 and TRBJ2-2; D is unclear. Trimming removed 6 bases at V and 6 bases at J, with 8 bases between. Germline V gives CDR1 SQVTM, CDR2 ANQGSEA. The CDR3 loop spans 11 amino acids.

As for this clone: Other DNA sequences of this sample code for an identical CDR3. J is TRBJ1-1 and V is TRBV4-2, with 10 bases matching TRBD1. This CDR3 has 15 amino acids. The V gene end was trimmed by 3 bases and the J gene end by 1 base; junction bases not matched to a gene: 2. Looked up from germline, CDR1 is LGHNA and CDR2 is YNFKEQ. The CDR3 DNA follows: TGTGCCAGCAGCCAGAGGACAGGGGGGAACACTGAAGCTTTCTTT. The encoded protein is CASSQRTGGNTEAFF.

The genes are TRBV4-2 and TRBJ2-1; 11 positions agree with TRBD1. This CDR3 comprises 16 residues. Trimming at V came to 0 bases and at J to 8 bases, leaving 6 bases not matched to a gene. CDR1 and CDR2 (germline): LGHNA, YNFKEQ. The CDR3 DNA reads TGTGCCAGCAGCCAAGAAGGGGACAGGGGGTTCGATGAGCAGTTCTTC. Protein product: CASSQEGDRGFDEQFF.

This CDR3 reads CASSFSGNTGELFF. The CDR3, as DNA: TGTGCCAGCAGCTTCTCAGGGAACACCGGGGAGCTGTTTTTT. The V call is TRBV7-6, the J call TRBJ2-2, with D uncertain. V dropped 3 bases and J dropped 1 base, with 6 bases sitting between them. CDR1 is SGHVS, CDR2 FNYEAQ, per germline. The CDR3 loop spans 14 amino acids. The whole variable domain, filled in from reference TRBV7-6 and TRBJ2-2, reads GAGVSQSPRYKVTKRGQDVALRCDPISGHVSLYWYRQALGQGPEFLTYFNYEAQQDKSGLPNDRFSAERPEGSISTLTIQRTEQRDSAMYRCASSFSGNTGELFFGEGSRLTVL.

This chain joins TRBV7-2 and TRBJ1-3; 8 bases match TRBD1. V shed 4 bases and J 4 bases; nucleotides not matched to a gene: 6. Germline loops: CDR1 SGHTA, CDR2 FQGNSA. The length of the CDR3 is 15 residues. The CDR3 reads CASSSTGDSGNTIYF. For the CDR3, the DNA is TGTGCCAGCAGCTCGACAGGGGACTCGGGAAACACCATATATTTT.

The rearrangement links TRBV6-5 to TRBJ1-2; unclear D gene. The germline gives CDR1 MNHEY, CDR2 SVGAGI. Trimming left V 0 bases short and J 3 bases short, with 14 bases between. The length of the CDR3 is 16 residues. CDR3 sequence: CASSYSTGSLYYGYTF. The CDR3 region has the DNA TGTGCCAGCAGTTACTCGACCGGGAGCCTCTACTATGGCTACACCTTC.

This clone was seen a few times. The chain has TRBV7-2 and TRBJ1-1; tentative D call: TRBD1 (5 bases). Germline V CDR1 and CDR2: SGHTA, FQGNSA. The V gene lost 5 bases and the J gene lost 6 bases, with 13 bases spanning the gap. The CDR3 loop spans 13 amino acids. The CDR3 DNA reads TGTGCCAGCAGCCAGCCAGTAGGGGCTGAAGCTTTCTTT. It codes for CASSQPVGAEAFF.

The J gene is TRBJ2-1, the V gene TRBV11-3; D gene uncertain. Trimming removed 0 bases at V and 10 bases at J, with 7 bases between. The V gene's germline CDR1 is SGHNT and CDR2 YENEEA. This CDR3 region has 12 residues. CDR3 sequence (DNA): TGTGCCAGCAGCTTAGATCAGTCGGAGCAGTTCTTC. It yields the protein CASSLDQSEQFF.

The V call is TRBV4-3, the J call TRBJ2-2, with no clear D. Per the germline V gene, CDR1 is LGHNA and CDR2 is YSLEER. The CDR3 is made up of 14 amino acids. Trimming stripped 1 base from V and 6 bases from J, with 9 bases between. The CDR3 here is CASSQATRSGELFF. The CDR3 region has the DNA TGCGCCAGCAGCCAAGCAACGCGGTCCGGGGAGCTGTTTTTT.

The DNA of the CDR3 is TGTGCCAGCAGTTTGACAGGGACCGGGGAGCTGTTTTTT. This translates into CASSLTGTGELFF. V and J are TRBV12-3 or TRBV12-4 and TRBJ2-2; 7 bases map to TRBD1. V gave up 3 bases and J gave up 5 bases; unmatched junction bases: 0. This CDR3 contains 13 residues.

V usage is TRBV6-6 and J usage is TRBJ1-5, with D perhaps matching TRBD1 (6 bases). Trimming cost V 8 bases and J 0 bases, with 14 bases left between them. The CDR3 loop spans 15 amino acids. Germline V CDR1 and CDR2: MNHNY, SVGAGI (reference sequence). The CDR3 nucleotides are TGTGCCAGCGGTTCCGGGACATATAGCAATCAGCCCCAGCATTTT. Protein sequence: CASGSGTYSNQPQHF.

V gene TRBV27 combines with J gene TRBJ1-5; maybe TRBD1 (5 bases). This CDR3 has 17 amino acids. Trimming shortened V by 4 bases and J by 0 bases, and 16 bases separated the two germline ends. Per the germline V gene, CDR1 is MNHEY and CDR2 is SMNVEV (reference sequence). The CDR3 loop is CASSSGGRRYSNQPQHF. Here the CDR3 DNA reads TGTGCCAGCAGTTCCGGGGGTAGGCGGTATAGCAATCAGCCCCAGCATTTT.

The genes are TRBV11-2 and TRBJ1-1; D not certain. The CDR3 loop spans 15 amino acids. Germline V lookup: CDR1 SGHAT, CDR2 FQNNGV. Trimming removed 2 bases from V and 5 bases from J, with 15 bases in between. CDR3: CASSLQIQISTEAFF. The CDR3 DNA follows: TGTGCCAGCAGCTTACAGATACAGATTTCTACTGAAGCTTTCTTT. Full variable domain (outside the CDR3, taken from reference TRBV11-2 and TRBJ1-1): EAGVAQSPRYKIIEKRQSVAFWCNPISGHATLYWYQQILGQGPKLLIQFQNNGVVDDSQLPKDRFSAERLKGVDSTLKIQPAKLEDSAVYLCASSLQIQISTEAFFGQGTRLTVV.

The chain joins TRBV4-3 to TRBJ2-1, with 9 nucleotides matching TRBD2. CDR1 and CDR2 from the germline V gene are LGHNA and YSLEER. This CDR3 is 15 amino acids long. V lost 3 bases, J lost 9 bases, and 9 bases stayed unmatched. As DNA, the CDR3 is TGCGCCAGCAGCCAGCGGGCGGGGGGGATCAGTGAGCAGTTCTTC. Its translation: CASSQRAGGISEQFF.

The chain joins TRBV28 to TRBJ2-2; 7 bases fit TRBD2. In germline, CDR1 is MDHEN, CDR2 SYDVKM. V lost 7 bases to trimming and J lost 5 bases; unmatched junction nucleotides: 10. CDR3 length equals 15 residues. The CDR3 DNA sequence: TGTGCCAGCACCTTAGGGGAGGGAAGGACCGGGGAGCTGTTTTTT. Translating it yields CASTLGEGRTGELFF.

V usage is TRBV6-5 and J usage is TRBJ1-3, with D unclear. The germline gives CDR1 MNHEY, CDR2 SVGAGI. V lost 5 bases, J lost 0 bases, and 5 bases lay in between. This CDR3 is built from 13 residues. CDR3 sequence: CASSMSSGNTIYF. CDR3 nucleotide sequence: TGTGCCAGCAGTATGAGCTCTGGAAACACCATATATTTT.

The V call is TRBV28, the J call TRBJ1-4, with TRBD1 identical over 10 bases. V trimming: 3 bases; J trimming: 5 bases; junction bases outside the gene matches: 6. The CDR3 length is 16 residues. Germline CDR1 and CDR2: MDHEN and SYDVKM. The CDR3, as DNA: TGTGCCAGCAGTTTCGAACCGGGACAGGGGAATGAAAAACTGTTTTTT. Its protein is CASSFEPGQGNEKLFF.

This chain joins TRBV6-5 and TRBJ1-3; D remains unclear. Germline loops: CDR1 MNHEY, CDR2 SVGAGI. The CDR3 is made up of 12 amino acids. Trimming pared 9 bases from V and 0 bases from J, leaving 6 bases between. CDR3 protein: CASFYSGNTIYF. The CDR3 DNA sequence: TGTGCCAGTTTCTACTCTGGAAACACCATATATTTT.

The CDR3 region has the DNA TGTGCCAGCAGCTTCGACAACACAGATACGCAGTATTTT. Its protein product is CASSFDNTDTQYF. The V gene is TRBV5-4, the J gene TRBJ2-3, with D hard to call. CDR3 size: 13 residues. The V and J ends lost 2 bases and 2 bases respectively, with 6 bases between them. Germline V gene data show CDR1 as SGHNT and CDR2 as YYREEE (reference sequence). Based on the CDR3 plus reference TRBV5-4 and TRBJ2-3, the full variable domain is ETGVTQSPTHLIKTRGQQVTLRCSSQSGHNTVSWYQQALGQGPQFIFQYYREEENGRGNFPPRFSGLQFPNYSSELNVNALELDDSALYLCASSFDNTDTQYFGPGTRLTVL.

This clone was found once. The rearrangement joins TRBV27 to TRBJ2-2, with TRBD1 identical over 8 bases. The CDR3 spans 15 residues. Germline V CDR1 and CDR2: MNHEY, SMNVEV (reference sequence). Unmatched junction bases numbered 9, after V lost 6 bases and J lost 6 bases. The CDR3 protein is CASSRTGSGPGELFF. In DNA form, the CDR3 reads TGTGCCAGCAGCCGGACAGGGTCCGGACCCGGGGAGCTGTTTTTT.

The CDR3 DNA reads as TGTGCCAGCAGCCCCCGCGCTGGGACAGGGGGGTACTATGGCTACACCTTC. Protein product: CASSPRAGTGGYYGYTF. This chain connects TRBV9 to TRBJ1-2, with 11 bases lining up with TRBD1. Trimming cost V 4 bases and J 3 bases; bases outside gene matches: 11. The CDR3 totals 17 residues. Germline CDR1 and CDR2: SGDLS and YYNGEE.

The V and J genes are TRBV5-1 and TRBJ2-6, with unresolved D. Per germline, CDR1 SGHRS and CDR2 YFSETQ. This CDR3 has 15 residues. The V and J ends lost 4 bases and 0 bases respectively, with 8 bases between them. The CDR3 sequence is CASSGPVSGANVLTF. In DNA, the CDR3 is TGCGCCAGCAGCGGTCCAGTCTCTGGGGCCAACGTCCTGACTTTC.

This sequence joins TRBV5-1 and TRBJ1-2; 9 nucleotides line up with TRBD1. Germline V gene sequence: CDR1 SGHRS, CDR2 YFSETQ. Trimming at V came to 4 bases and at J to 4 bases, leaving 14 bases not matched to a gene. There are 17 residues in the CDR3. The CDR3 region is CASSPSGTGKGVYGYTF. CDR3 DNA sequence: TGCGCCAGCAGCCCCTCTGGGACAGGGAAGGGGGTCTATGGCTACACCTTC.

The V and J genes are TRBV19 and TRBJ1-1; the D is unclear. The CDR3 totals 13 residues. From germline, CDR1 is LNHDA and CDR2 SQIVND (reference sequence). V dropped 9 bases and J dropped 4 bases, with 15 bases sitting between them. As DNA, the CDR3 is TGTGCCAGCATACCTTGGGGAGTCACTGAAGCTTTCTTT. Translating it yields CASIPWGVTEAFF.

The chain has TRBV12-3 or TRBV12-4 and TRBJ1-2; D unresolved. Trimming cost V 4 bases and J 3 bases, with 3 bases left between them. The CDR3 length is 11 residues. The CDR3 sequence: CASSSHYGYTF. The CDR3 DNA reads TGTGCCAGCAGTTCTCACTATGGCTACACCTTC.

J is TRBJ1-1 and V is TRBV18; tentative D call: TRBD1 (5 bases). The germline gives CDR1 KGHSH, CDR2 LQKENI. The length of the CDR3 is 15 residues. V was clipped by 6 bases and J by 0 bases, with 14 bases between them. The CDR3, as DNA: TGTGCCAGCTCCCCCTTCGGACAACTGAACACTGAAGCTTTCTTT. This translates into CASSPFGQLNTEAFF.